Listed below are T cell receptor beta chains from one sample, sequenced in a study of blood T cell repertoires in COVID-19. This table comes from immunoSEQ multiplex PCR, and its TCRdb copy is limited to in-frame clones, with some not included. Of hundreds of thousands of clones in the sample, 85% to 90% were seen once. The sequenced sample consisted of peripheral blood. The source of these receptors is a man aged 35 to 55 with acute or convalescent COVID-19. Each CDR3 is given with its conserved first and last residue. Each record gives: clone size, V gene, J gene, D gene, CDR3 DNA, CDR3 protein. A D gene is named only where the DNA matches it firmly. Clone size is given for some rows only: seen once, a few or many times, or a class if the clone is expanded.

abundance: -; v_gene: TRBV6-5; j_gene: TRBJ1-1; d_gene: -; CDR3nt: TGTGCCAGCAGGGTTCGGTCCGTAAGCGGGACTGAAGCTTTCTTT; CDR3aa: CASRVRSVSGTEAFF
abundance: -; v_gene: TRBV7-9; j_gene: TRBJ2-3; d_gene: -; CDR3nt: TGTGCCAGCAGCTTTGAAGGGGGAGATACGCAGTATTTT; CDR3aa: CASSFEGGDTQYF
abundance: -; v_gene: TRBV15; j_gene: TRBJ1-5; d_gene: -; CDR3nt: TGTGCCACCAGCAGAGAAGAGGGTCAGCCCCAGCATTTT; CDR3aa: CATSREEGQPQHF
abundance: -; v_gene: TRBV7-2; j_gene: TRBJ1-1; d_gene: TRBD1; CDR3nt: TGTGCCAGCAGCTCCCGCGGACAGGGCCTGGGTTCGAACACTGAAGCTTTCTTT; CDR3aa: CASSSRGQGLGSNTEAFF
abundance: -; v_gene: TRBV3-1/TRBV3-2; j_gene: TRBJ2-7; d_gene: -; CDR3nt: TGTGCCAGCAGCCACGAGGCAGGGGCTAGTTACGAGCAGTACTTC; CDR3aa: CASSHEAGASYEQYF
abundance: once; v_gene: TRBV19; j_gene: TRBJ1-6; d_gene: -; CDR3nt: TGTGCCAGTAGTATAGGGTCGGGGGACCCCTATAATTCACCCCTCCACTTT; CDR3aa: CASSIGSGDPYNSPLHF
abundance: -; v_gene: TRBV13; j_gene: TRBJ2-7; d_gene: -; CDR3nt: TGTGCCAGCAGCTTATCTCTAAATTCCTACGAGCAGTACTTC; CDR3aa: CASSLSLNSYEQYF
abundance: -; v_gene: TRBV7-8; j_gene: TRBJ1-1; d_gene: -; CDR3nt: TGTGCCAGCAGCTTAACGCAGGACACTGAAGCTTTCTTT; CDR3aa: CASSLTQDTEAFF
abundance: -; v_gene: TRBV19; j_gene: TRBJ2-2; d_gene: -; CDR3nt: TGTGCCAGTAACCCCCACGGGTCCGGGGAGCTGTTTTTT; CDR3aa: CASNPHGSGELFF
abundance: -; v_gene: TRBV3-1/TRBV3-2; j_gene: TRBJ1-1; d_gene: -; CDR3nt: TGTGCCAGCAGCCAATTGCGCAACACTGAAGCTTTCTTT; CDR3aa: CASSQLRNTEAFF
abundance: -; v_gene: TRBV7-6; j_gene: TRBJ1-3; d_gene: -; CDR3nt: TGTGCCAGCAGCCCCCTTCCGGGTAGCTCTGGAAACACCATATATTTT; CDR3aa: CASSPLPGSSGNTIYF
abundance: -; v_gene: TRBV2; j_gene: TRBJ1-4; d_gene: TRBD1; CDR3nt: TGTGCCAGCAGTGGGACAGGGAGGAGTGAAAAACTGTTTTTT; CDR3aa: CASSGTGRSEKLFF
abundance: -; v_gene: TRBV12-5; j_gene: TRBJ1-2; d_gene: -; CDR3nt: TGTGCTAGTGGTTTGAGCGGGGTGCGGGGCTACACCTTC; CDR3aa: CASGLSGVRGYTF
abundance: -; v_gene: TRBV2; j_gene: TRBJ2-1; d_gene: -; CDR3nt: TGTGCCAGCAGTGAACCAACACAGGGGAGGAATGAGCAGTTCTTC; CDR3aa: CASSEPTQGRNEQFF
abundance: -; v_gene: TRBV27; j_gene: TRBJ1-1; d_gene: -; CDR3nt: TGTGCCAGCGGAATTGGGCATAACACTGAAGCTTTCTTT; CDR3aa: CASGIGHNTEAFF
abundance: -; v_gene: TRBV5-6; j_gene: TRBJ2-1; d_gene: -; CDR3nt: TGTGCCAGCAGCCGCCGGGACACTGACTACAATGAGCAGTTCTTC; CDR3aa: CASSRRDTDYNEQFF
abundance: -; v_gene: TRBV7-9; j_gene: TRBJ1-5; d_gene: -; CDR3nt: TGTGCCAGCAGCTTAGGGCCCTCACGACTCCCCCAGCATTTT; CDR3aa: CASSLGPSRLPQHF
abundance: -; v_gene: TRBV11-2; j_gene: TRBJ1-2; d_gene: -; CDR3nt: TGTGCCAGCAGACGACCGGACAGCTCTGGCTACACCTTC; CDR3aa: CASRRPDSSGYTF
abundance: -; v_gene: TRBV12-5; j_gene: TRBJ2-7; d_gene: -; CDR3nt: TGTGCTAGTGGTTGGGGCAGGGCCCCTACGGAGCAGTACTTC; CDR3aa: CASGWGRAPTEQYF
abundance: once; v_gene: TRBV6-5; j_gene: TRBJ1-5; d_gene: TRBD1; CDR3nt: TGTGCCAGCGACAGGGGGCAGCCCCAGCATTTT; CDR3aa: CASDRGQPQHF
abundance: -; v_gene: TRBV5-5; j_gene: TRBJ2-1; d_gene: TRBD2; CDR3nt: TGTGCCAGCAGCCCTCGACTAGCGGGGGAGTACAATGAGCAGTTCTTC; CDR3aa: CASSPRLAGEYNEQFF
abundance: -; v_gene: TRBV5-1; j_gene: TRBJ1-1; d_gene: -; CDR3nt: TGCGCCAGCAGCTTGGGCGGGATGAACACTGAAGCTTTCTTT; CDR3aa: CASSLGGMNTEAFF
abundance: -; v_gene: TRBV14; j_gene: TRBJ2-2; d_gene: TRBD2; CDR3nt: TGTGCCAGCAGCCTTCTTAGCGGGGGGTCGAACACCGGGGAGCTGTTTTTT; CDR3aa: CASSLLSGGSNTGELFF
abundance: -; v_gene: TRBV6-5; j_gene: TRBJ1-6; d_gene: TRBD1; CDR3nt: TGTGCCAGCAAACAGGGGTTTTTAGCGGATTCACCCCTCCACTTT; CDR3aa: CASKQGFLADSPLHF
abundance: -; v_gene: TRBV25-1; j_gene: TRBJ1-4; d_gene: TRBD1; CDR3nt: TGTGCCAGCAGTCGGACAGGCGGTGAAAAACTGTTTTTT; CDR3aa: CASSRTGGEKLFF
abundance: once; v_gene: TRBV11-2; j_gene: TRBJ1-2; d_gene: TRBD1; CDR3nt: TGTGCCAGCAGCTTGTTGTGGGGACAGGCCCGTAACTATGGCTACACCTTC; CDR3aa: CASSLLWGQARNYGYTF
abundance: -; v_gene: TRBV27; j_gene: TRBJ2-7; d_gene: TRBD2; CDR3nt: TGTGCCAGCAGTCCCGGCAGCGGGGAGGGCTACGAGCAGTACTTC; CDR3aa: CASSPGSGEGYEQYF
abundance: -; v_gene: TRBV11-2; j_gene: TRBJ1-2; d_gene: TRBD1; CDR3nt: TGTGCCAGCAGCCTCTGGGACAGGAACTATGGCTACACCTTC; CDR3aa: CASSLWDRNYGYTF
abundance: -; v_gene: TRBV3-1/TRBV3-2; j_gene: TRBJ2-7; d_gene: TRBD1; CDR3nt: TGTGCCAGCAGCCGGGACAGGGGGCCGGTTGGGCAGTACTTC; CDR3aa: CASSRDRGPVGQYF
abundance: -; v_gene: TRBV5-8; j_gene: TRBJ1-2; d_gene: -; CDR3nt: TGTGCCAGCAGCTCTATTGTCAGGCCCGCTTTATATGGCTACACCTTC; CDR3aa: CASSSIVRPALYGYTF
abundance: -; v_gene: TRBV5-1; j_gene: TRBJ1-2; d_gene: -; CDR3nt: TGCGCCAGCAGCTCGGCCGGGACTCCAGGCTATGGCTACACCTTC; CDR3aa: CASSSAGTPGYGYTF
abundance: -; v_gene: TRBV5-1; j_gene: TRBJ1-1; d_gene: TRBD1; CDR3nt: TGCGCCAGCAGCTACAGAGGGGGCGCGGGGACTGAAGCTTTCTTT; CDR3aa: CASSYRGGAGTEAFF
abundance: -; v_gene: TRBV28; j_gene: TRBJ1-2; d_gene: TRBD1; CDR3nt: TGTGCCAGCAGTTCACAGGGGCCCTCACTAGGCTACACCTTC; CDR3aa: CASSSQGPSLGYTF
abundance: -; v_gene: TRBV19; j_gene: TRBJ2-2; d_gene: -; CDR3nt: TGTGCCAGTAGTTTCTCGGTCCTAGCGGGGGAGCTGTTTTTT; CDR3aa: CASSFSVLAGELFF
abundance: -; v_gene: TRBV7-9; j_gene: TRBJ2-2; d_gene: -; CDR3nt: TGTGCCAGCAGCTCCACCGGGACAACCGGGGAGCTGTTTTTT; CDR3aa: CASSSTGTTGELFF
abundance: -; v_gene: TRBV10-2; j_gene: TRBJ1-1; d_gene: -; CDR3nt: TGCGCCAGCAGTGTTGGGGGCCTGGGTACTGAAGCTTTCTTT; CDR3aa: CASSVGGLGTEAFF